The rows below give T cell receptor beta chains drawn from one sample of a study of blood T cells in healthy people across ages. TCRdb fed the 5' RACE reads into MiXCR, producing one record per CDR3 protein. There are about 570,000 distinct CDR3 sequences in the sample; approximately 30% occur only once, and around 18% lies in the top ten. Sequencing was done on a sample of blood. Receptors were obtained from a woman between 65 and 79 years old in good health. The CDR3 runs from the conserved cysteine through the conserved F or W. Each record gives: V gene, J gene, CDR3 protein.

V: TRBV12-3/TRBV12-4
J: TRBJ2-3
CDR3: CASRVEGPDTQYF

V: TRBV12-3/TRBV12-4
J: TRBJ2-7
CDR3: CASSWARSYEQYF

V: TRBV9
J: TRBJ2-5
CDR3: CASSMSGVETQYF

V: TRBV5-1
J: TRBJ2-7
CDR3: CATKTEGGSSYEQYF

V: TRBV24-1
J: NA
CDR3: CATPDRGNYEQYF

V: TRBV13
J: TRBJ2-1
CDR3: CASSSGQGRYEQFF

V: TRBV12-3/TRBV12-4
J: NA
CDR3: CASSIGVVPETQYF

V: TRBV4-2
J: TRBJ1-2
CDR3: CASSQIGELIGYTF

V: TRBV28
J: TRBJ1-1
CDR3: CASSTPGRVGTEAFF

V: TRBV27
J: TRBJ1-1
CDR3: CASRLGGQGLGTEAFF

V: TRBV18
J: TRBJ1-1
CDR3: CASSPPGRTGGVGAFF

V: TRBV11-3
J: TRBJ1-4
CDR3: CASSPRTDSNEKLFF

V: TRBV12-3/TRBV12-4
J: TRBJ1-2
CDR3: CASSFADNYGYTF

V: TRBV5-5
J: TRBJ1-1
CDR3: CASSLRANTEAFF

V: TRBV18
J: TRBJ2-6
CDR3: CASSPRGTGEGFGANVLTF

V: TRBV24-1
J: TRBJ2-1
CDR3: CATSDLLSNEQFF

V: TRBV11-2
J: TRBJ2-6
CDR3: CASSLDGVRVYSGANVLTF

V: TRBV4-2
J: TRBJ1-4
CDR3: CASSPTKGGEKLFF

V: TRBV7-9
J: TRBJ1-2
CDR3: CASSLGRGVRTGGYTF

V: TRBV3-1
J: TRBJ1-2
CDR3: CASSETGGNGYTF

V: TRBV6-2/TRBV6-3
J: TRBJ2-3
CDR3: CVSSYSSAGGVTDTQYF

V: TRBV7-9
J: TRBJ2-7
CDR3: CASSLAGTGPREQYF

V: TRBV4-1
J: TRBJ1-1
CDR3: CASRFGTLDTEAFF

V: TRBV18
J: TRBJ2-3
CDR3: CASSPAQRGPADTQYF

V: TRBV4-3
J: TRBJ1-5
CDR3: CASSQETQSNQPQHF

V: TRBV12-3/TRBV12-4
J: TRBJ1-1
CDR3: CASNTRTEAFF

V: TRBV12-3/TRBV12-4
J: TRBJ2-7
CDR3: CASTLGLRSYEQYF